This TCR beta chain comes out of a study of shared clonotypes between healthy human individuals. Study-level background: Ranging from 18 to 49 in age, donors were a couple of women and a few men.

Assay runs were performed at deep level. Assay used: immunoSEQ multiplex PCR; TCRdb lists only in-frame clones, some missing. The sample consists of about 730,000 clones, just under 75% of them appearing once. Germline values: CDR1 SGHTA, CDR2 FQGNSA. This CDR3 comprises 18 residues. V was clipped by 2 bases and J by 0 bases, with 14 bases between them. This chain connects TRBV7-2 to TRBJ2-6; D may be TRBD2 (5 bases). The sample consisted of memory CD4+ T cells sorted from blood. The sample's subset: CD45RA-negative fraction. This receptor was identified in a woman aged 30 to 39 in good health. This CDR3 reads CASSLQVAGSSGANVLTF. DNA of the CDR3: TGTGCCAGCAGCTTACAAGTTGCGGGTAGCTCTGGGGCCAACGTCCTGACTTTC.